This TCR beta chain was profiled in a study of cytomegalovirus exposure and HLA in healthy donors. Notes on the study in general: Later analysis demonstrated an association between a missense DCLRE1C variant and TCR beta V- and J-gene trimming.

This CDR3 has 14 residues. Per germline, CDR1 SGHDN and CDR2 FVKESK. The V and J ends lost 4 bases and 11 bases respectively, with 21 bases between them. PCR used 60 Vbeta primers and 13 Jbeta primers. This table comes from immunoSEQ multiplex PCR, and its TCRdb copy is limited to in-frame clones, with some not included. This sample has under 130,000 clones, with 9.5% to 15% found just once. With respect to this clone: As yet, its antigen is unknown.

The TCR originated in a man aged 35 to 55 in good health and CMV-seropositive. Sequencing input: PBMCs. This chain links TRBV14 with TRBJ2-7; perhaps TRBD2 as D (7 bases). This chain's CDR3 is CASSLGGALGGEYF. The CDR3 DNA follows: TGTGCCAGCAGCCTGGGGGGGGCCCTAGGAGGTGAGTACTTC. Full variable domain (rest looked up from reference TRBV14 and TRBJ2-7): EAGVTQFPSHSVIEKGQTVTLRCDPISGHDNLYWYRRVMGKEIKFLLHFVKESKQDESGMPNNRFLAERTGGTYSTLKVQPAELEDSGVYFCASSLGGALGGEYFGPGTRLTVT.